The 7 T cell receptor beta chains given below trace back to one sample, sequenced in a study of control samples from healthy donors and cancer patients (TCRdb year 2020). The protocol used for the library was the immunoSEQ multiplex PCR assay. TCRdb holds this immuneACCESS table with in-frame rearrangements only. Some clones are missing; in checked studies, unresolved V genes explain under half, and the rest has no known cause. This sample lists 150,000 or so clones; roughly 93% were detected once. The ten largest clones capture 4.5% to 6% of the sample. The sequenced material came from blood. The receptors shown here come from a young man in good health.

The chain joins TRBV28 to TRBJ2-2, with a tentative D call TRBD1 (6 bases). The V gene's germline CDR1 is MDHEN and CDR2 SYDVKM. The CDR3 has 17 residues. V lost 3 bases and J 4 bases, leaving 18 bases between the germline ends. The CDR3, as DNA: TGTGCCAGCAGTTTCCGTAGGACAGACCTGGGCACCGGGGAGCTGTTTTTT. Its translation is CASSFRRTDLGTGELFF.

V is TRBV6-1 and J is TRBJ1-5; perhaps TRBD1 as D (6 bases). Trimming pared 3 bases from V and 0 bases from J, leaving 15 bases between. Germline CDR1 reads MNHNS; CDR2 reads SASEGT. The CDR3 totals 17 residues. CDR3 sequence reads: CASSDPRTVYSNQPQHF. The CDR3 coding sequence is TGTGCCAGCAGTGACCCCCGGACAGTCTATAGCAATCAGCCCCAGCATTTT.

There are a few counts of this clone. The chain couples TRBV11-3 to TRBJ2-2; maybe TRBD1 (5 bases). The V end lost 5 bases, the J end lost 7 bases, and 11 bases lay between the germline ends. This CDR3 spans 13 amino acids. Germline V lookup: CDR1 SGHNT, CDR2 YENEEA. For the CDR3, the DNA is TGTGCCAGCAGCCCAAGCAGGGTCGGGGAGCTGTTTTTT. Protein sequence: CASSPSRVGELFF.

This rearrangement joins TRBV6-2 or TRBV6-3 to TRBJ2-1; D is uncertain. The CDR3 has 13 residues. Looked up from germline, CDR1 is MNHEY and CDR2 is SVGEGT. V was trimmed by 5 bases and J by 7 bases, leaving 12 bases between them. CDR3 nucleotides: TGTGCCAGCAGTCCCGACCCGTGGAATGAGCAGTTCTTC. It encodes CASSPDPWNEQFF.

The chain uses TRBV18 and TRBJ1-5, with 8 bases lining up with TRBD1. After removal of 4 bases from V and 4 bases from J, the junction contained 6 bases not matched to a gene. Germline lookup yields CDR1 KGHSH and CDR2 LQKENI. The CDR3 has 15 residues. The CDR3, as DNA: TGTGCCAGCTCACGGGGACAGGTTTTGAATCAGCCCCAGCATTTT. Protein product: CASSRGQVLNQPQHF.

The rearrangement uses TRBV27 and TRBJ2-4, with D possibly being TRBD1 (6 bases). Germline V gene sequence: CDR1 MNHEY, CDR2 SMNVEV (reference sequence). The CDR3 length is 18 residues. V lost 2 bases and J lost 7, with 24 bases in between. The CDR3 sequence: CASSLSWWGRGEANIQYF. Written as DNA, the CDR3 is TGTGCCAGCAGTTTAAGTTGGTGGGGCAGGGGTGAGGCGAACATTCAGTACTTC.

The rearrangement links TRBV3-1 (or the pseudogene TRBV3-2) to TRBJ2-1; no clear D gene. Germline V gene sequence: CDR1 LGHDT, CDR2 YNNKEL (reference sequence). The CDR3 is made up of 15 amino acids. Between the trimmed V and J ends, which lost 3 bases and 0 bases, there was a span of 9 bases. The chain's CDR3 is CASSHDGSSYNEQFF. The CDR3, as DNA: TGTGCCAGCAGCCACGACGGTAGCTCCTACAATGAGCAGTTCTTC.